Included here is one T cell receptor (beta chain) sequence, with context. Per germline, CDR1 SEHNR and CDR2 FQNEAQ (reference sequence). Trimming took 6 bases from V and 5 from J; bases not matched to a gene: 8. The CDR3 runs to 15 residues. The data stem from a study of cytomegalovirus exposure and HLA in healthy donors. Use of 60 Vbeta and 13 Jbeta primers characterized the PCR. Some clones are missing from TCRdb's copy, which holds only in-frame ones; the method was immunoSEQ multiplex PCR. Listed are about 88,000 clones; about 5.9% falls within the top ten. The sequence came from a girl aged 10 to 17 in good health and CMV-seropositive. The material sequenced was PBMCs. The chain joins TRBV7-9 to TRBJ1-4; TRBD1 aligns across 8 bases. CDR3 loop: CASRGQDDGNEKLFF. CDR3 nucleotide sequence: TGTGCCAGCAGGGGACAGGACGACGGAAATGAAAAACTGTTTTTT. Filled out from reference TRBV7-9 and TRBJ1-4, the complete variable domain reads DTGVSQNPRHKITKRGQNVTFRCDPISEHNRLYWYRQTLGQGPEFLTYFQNEAQLEKSRLLSDRFSAERPKGSFSTLEIQRTEQGDSAMYLCASRGQDDGNEKLFFGSGTQLSVL.